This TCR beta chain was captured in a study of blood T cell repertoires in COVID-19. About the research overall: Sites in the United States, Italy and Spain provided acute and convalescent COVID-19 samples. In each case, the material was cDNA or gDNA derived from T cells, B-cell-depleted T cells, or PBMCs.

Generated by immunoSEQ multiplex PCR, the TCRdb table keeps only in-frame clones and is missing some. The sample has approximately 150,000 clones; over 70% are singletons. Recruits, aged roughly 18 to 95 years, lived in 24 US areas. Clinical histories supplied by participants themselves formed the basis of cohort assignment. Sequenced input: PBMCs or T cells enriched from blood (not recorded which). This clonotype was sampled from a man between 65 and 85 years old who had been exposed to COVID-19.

The CDR3 sequence: CASSLRDRGREQYF. The CDR3 region has the DNA TGTGCCAGCAGCTTAAGGGACAGGGGGCGCGAGCAGTACTTC. This chain joins TRBV11-3 and TRBJ2-7, with TRBD1 identical over 12 bases. The CDR3 is 14 amino acids. CDR1 is SGHNT, CDR2 YENEEA, per germline. J lost 6 bases, V lost 2 bases, and 2 bases had no gene match.